This TCR beta chain comes out of a study of OX40 agonist ivuxolimab in advanced cancers. CDR3 length: 14 amino acids. In germline, CDR1 is LGHNA, CDR2 YNFKEQ. Unmatched junction bases numbered 2, after V lost 2 bases and J lost 5 bases. Only in-frame clones appear in the TCRdb table, and some are missing; sequencing was by immunoSEQ multiplex PCR. Counted here are about 57,000 clones, more than 75% occurring once; the ten biggest clones make up 0.3% to 0.45%. This sequence was found in an adult with an advanced solid tumor such as melanoma, head and neck, liver or kidney cancer. V is TRBV4-2 and J is TRBJ2-5; TRBD1 aligns across 10 bases. The specimen comprised CD4+ or CD8+ T cells sorted from blood, sampled in a trial of the OX40 agonist ivuxolimab. CDR3 region: CASSQSDRGETQYF. The CDR3 nucleotides read TGTGCCAGCAGCCAATCGGACAGGGGGGAGACCCAGTACTTC.